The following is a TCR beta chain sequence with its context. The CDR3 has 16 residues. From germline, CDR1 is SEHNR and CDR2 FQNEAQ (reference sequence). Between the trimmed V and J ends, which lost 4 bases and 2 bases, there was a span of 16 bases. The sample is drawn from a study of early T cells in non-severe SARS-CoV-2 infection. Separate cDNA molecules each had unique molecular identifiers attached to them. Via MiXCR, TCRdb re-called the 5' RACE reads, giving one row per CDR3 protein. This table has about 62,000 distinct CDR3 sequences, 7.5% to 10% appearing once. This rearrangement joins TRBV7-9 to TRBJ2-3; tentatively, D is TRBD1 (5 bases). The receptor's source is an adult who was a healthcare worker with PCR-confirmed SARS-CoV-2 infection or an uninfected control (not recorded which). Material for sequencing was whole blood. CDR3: CASSSNRQTFTDTQYF. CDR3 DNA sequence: TGTGCCAGCAGCTCGAACAGGCAAACCTTCACAGATACGCAGTATTTT.